One and the same sample provided the 11 T cell receptor beta chains below, sequenced in a study of blood T cell repertoires in COVID-19. The data were produced by immunoSEQ multiplex PCR, yet TCRdb's version contains in-frame clones alone and is incomplete. The sample gives just over 350,000 clones, about 90% of which show up once; just under 3% is in the top ten. The sequenced material came from PBMCs or T cells enriched from blood (not recorded which). The receptors originated from a woman in her twenties or thirties who had recovered from COVID-19.

This chain uses TRBV10-1 with TRBJ1-2; 9 bases are a match to TRBD1. Germline lookup yields CDR1 WNHNN and CDR2 SYGVQD (reference sequence). V gave up 6 bases and J gave up 4 bases; unmatched junction bases: 12. The CDR3 extends over 16 amino acids. The CDR3 DNA reads as TGCGCCAGCAGACGCGTACAGGGGGCGTCGAGCTATGGCTACACCTTC. It translates to CASRRVQGASSYGYTF.

This chain links TRBV19 with TRBJ1-1; 8 positions agree with TRBD1. Germline trimming cut 8 bases from V and 7 bases from J; bases unmatched to any gene: 6. This CDR3 is built from 12 residues. The V gene's germline CDR1 is LNHDA and CDR2 SQIVND (reference sequence). DNA for the CDR3: TGTGCCAGTGGGGACAGGTTAAATGAAGCTTTCTTT. It specifies CASGDRLNEAFF.

The chain links TRBV9 to TRBJ2-4, with 7 positions matching TRBD2. Germline loops: CDR1 SGDLS, CDR2 YYNGEE. CDR3 length equals 15 residues. The junction had 10 bases not matched to a gene; V was cut back by 4 bases and J by 6 bases. The DNA for the CDR3 is TGTGCCAGCAGCACCTCCGGGACTACCAGAAACATTCAGTACTTC. Residues: CASSTSGTTRNIQYF.

The chain couples TRBV7-9 to TRBJ1-5; D gene unclear. Trimming removed 5 bases at V and 4 bases at J, with 21 bases between. Germline V CDR1 and CDR2: SEHNR, FQNEAQ (reference sequence). CDR3 size: 17 residues. The DNA of the CDR3 is TGTGCCAGCAGCCCCCGGTGGGGTCGGGATTTGAATCAGCCCCAGCATTTT. It is translated as CASSPRWGRDLNQPQHF.

This clone was counted once. The chain has TRBV19 and TRBJ1-5, with D possibly matching TRBD1 (5 bases). Germline lookup yields CDR1 LNHDA and CDR2 SQIVND (reference sequence). The CDR3 runs 13 residues. V lost 11 bases to trimming and J lost 4 bases, with 15 bases between them. CDR3 amino acids: CASGGDRNQPQHF. DNA for the CDR3: TGTGCCTCGGGCGGGGACCGTAATCAGCCCCAGCATTTT.

The V and J genes are TRBV3-1 (or the pseudogene TRBV3-2) and TRBJ2-3, with 7 bases identical to TRBD2. After removal of 0 bases from V and 3 bases from J, the junction contained 6 bases not matched to a gene. CDR1 is LGHDT and CDR2 is YNNKEL in the germline V gene (reference sequence). The CDR3 is 16 residues long. CDR3 residues: CASSQEVREGTDTQYF. CDR3 coding DNA: TGTGCCAGCAGCCAAGAAGTAAGGGAGGGAACAGATACGCAGTATTTT.

V and J are TRBV6-6 and TRBJ1-2; no firm D call. CDR3 length: 12 residues. Germline CDR1 and CDR2: MNHNY and SVGAGI (reference sequence). Trimming took 2 bases from V and 7 from J, leaving 8 bases between them. CDR3 coding DNA: TGTGCCAGCAGTTACGAGGGCAGTGGCTACACCTTC. Translation: CASSYEGSGYTF.

This clone came up a few times. This chain connects TRBV6-1 to TRBJ1-1; 8 bases are shared with TRBD1. J was trimmed by 5 bases and V by 3 bases; bases with no gene match: 2. From germline, CDR1 is MNHNS and CDR2 SASEGT. The CDR3 runs to 13 residues. Written as DNA, the CDR3 is TGTGCCAGCAGTGACAGGGGGCTTACTGAAGCTTTCTTT. It specifies CASSDRGLTEAFF.

The rearrangement uses TRBV19 and TRBJ2-7, with 8 bases matching TRBD1. V dropped 7 bases and J dropped 3; count of bases not matched to a gene: 5. This CDR3 is 13 amino acids long. Germline V gene lookup returns CDR1 LNHDA and CDR2 SQIVND (reference sequence). The CDR3 sequence is CASTPDRGYEQYF. CDR3 coding DNA: TGTGCCAGTACCCCAGACAGGGGCTACGAGCAGTACTTC. Filled out from reference TRBV19 and TRBJ2-7, the complete variable domain reads DGGITQSPKYLFRKEGQNVTLSCEQNLNHDAMYWYRQDPGQGLRLIYYSQIVNDFQKGDIAEGYSVSREKKESFPLTVTSAQKNPTAFYLCASTPDRGYEQYFGPGTRLTVT.

V usage is TRBV18 and J usage is TRBJ1-5; TRBD1 matches 7 bases. J gave up 5 bases and V 3 bases, and 1 base lay outside the gene matches. The CDR3 runs to 13 residues. CDR1 KGHSH and CDR2 LQKENI come from the germline V gene. Here the CDR3 reads CASSPGQYQPQHF. Written as DNA, the CDR3 is TGTGCCAGCTCACCGGGACAGTATCAGCCCCAGCATTTT.

The chain couples TRBV3-1 (or the pseudogene TRBV3-2) to TRBJ2-1; 8 bases line up with TRBD1. The V gene's germline CDR1 is LGHDT and CDR2 YNNKEL (reference sequence). V was clipped by 5 bases and J by 1 base; unmatched bases: 4. The CDR3 runs to 15 residues. CDR3 in DNA: TGTGCCAGCAGCGGTCACAGGGGGTCCTACAATGAGCAGTTCTTC. Amino acids: CASSGHRGSYNEQFF.